What follows describes a single T cell receptor beta chain. Its target antigen remains unknown. No base quality values were provided; no much bigger clone lies one nucleotide off. For CDR1 and CDR2, the germline V gene lists SNHLY and FYNNEI. Measured from the cysteine to the phenylalanine, the CDR3 is 14 residues long. Kept here is only the CDR3 DNA, which spans 42 bases and is read in frame from base 1. V is pared back by 4 bases and J by 3 bases, with 10 bases lying between the germline termini. These data belong to a study of blood T cell repertoires in COVID-19 (dated by TCRdb to the early 2020s). Context from the whole study: Samples covering the acute and convalescent phases of COVID-19 were provided by collaborators in the United States, Italy and Spain. Where available, HLA class I and class II types were taken from metadata supplied by the sample provider and were not determined by assay-based typing. A freely available public database, intended as a resource for researchers studying the immune response to SARS-CoV-2, is where the repertoires were released. The material from the prospective study consisted of cDNA or gDNA derived from T cells, B-cell-depleted T cells, or PBMCs. Subjects who had been exposed to COVID-19, were actively infected with it, or had recovered from it provided the deeply sampled blood TCRbeta repertoires that made up the dataset. Sample metadata almost always included a de-identified subject ID, COVID-19 status, age in years and sex. The samples were drawn from the first 160 participants of the ongoing ImmuneRACE study and from 1,200 or so subjects provided by 6 global collaborators. Study-level results and caveats: How much clinical and demographic metadata was included differed by source and by participant, and the metadata was provided uncurated.

Whole blood was collected in K2EDTA tubes by collaborating institutions according to the institutions' own protocols. For TCRbeta analysis, collaborator samples were shipped as frozen whole blood, as isolated PBMCs, or as DNA extracted from either sample type. TCRbeta CDR3 regions were amplified from genomic DNA using the immunoSEQ Assay, a bias-controlled multiplex PCR. The authors' pipeline ran thus. Within the assay, amplification of reference gene primers was used to estimate how many nucleated cells each sample contained. To quantify the absolute abundance of each unique TCRbeta CDR3 rearrangement, sequence reads were collapsed and filtered. For each sample, productive Simpson clonality was calculated as the square root of Simpson's diversity index over productive rearrangements. As stored in TCRdb, this immuneACCESS dataset retains in-frame rearrangements with V and J assigned. A fraction of the clones does not appear; measured against another copy, unresolved V genes explain less than half of the discrepancy, and the remainder lacks a known reason. V and J calls and clone size follow that table, whereas D and trimming were derived from the DNA. For this sample there are 130,000 to 150,000 clones; about 90% appear just once. Clones ranked in the top ten supply roughly 2% of the sample.

This TCR derives from a human donor in a cohort sampled during active COVID-19. The sequenced material came from peripheral blood. Recombination connected TRBV2 to TRBJ1-5, with the D gene not confidently named. The nucleotide sequence is given as TGTGCCAGCAGTGCCGGACTGCTCAATCAGCCCCAGCATTTT. This gives the protein CASSAGLLNQPQHF.